This TCR beta chain was sequenced for a study of cytomegalovirus exposure and HLA in healthy donors. Regarding the study as a whole: In the 90 to 150 validation repertoires, approximately 94% of cluster scores exceeded 0, per a later analysis. With high specificity and sensitivity, the classifier reportedly diagnosed cytomegalovirus status. Investigators reported approximately 170 TCR beta chains as tied to cytomegalovirus.

Turning to this clone: Its antigen is as yet unknown.

CDR1 is SEHNR and CDR2 is FQNEAQ in the germline V gene (reference sequence). CDR3 size: 15 residues. V shed 4 bases and J 7 bases; nucleotides not matched to a gene: 11. Profiling relied on immunoSEQ multiplex PCR, and the TCRdb table lists in-frame clones only, not all of them. The sample comprises about 140,000 clones, approximately 86% of which are singletons, and 7.9% rests with the top ten. The chain recombines TRBV7-9 with TRBJ1-1; 8 bases map to TRBD1. Sequencing was carried out using PBMCs. The origin of this receptor is a young woman in good health and CMV-seropositive. The CDR3 loop reads CASSYAYGQGLEAFF. In DNA form, the CDR3 reads TGTGCCAGCAGCTACGCCTACGGACAGGGTCTTGAAGCTTTCTTT.